These 13 T cell receptor beta chains originate from one sample sequenced in a study of blood T cell repertoires in COVID-19. The data were produced by immunoSEQ multiplex PCR, yet TCRdb's version contains in-frame clones alone and is incomplete. The data contain roughly 370,000 clones, around nine tenths of them singletons. Sample: PBMCs or T cells enriched from blood (not recorded which). All receptors derive from a woman aged 45-59 years who had recovered from COVID-19.

V is TRBV7-9 and J is TRBJ1-1; D perhaps matches TRBD1 (6 bases). The CDR3 length is 15 residues. With 5 bases removed from V and 0 bases from J, the gap between germline ends came to 13 bases. Germline V CDR1 and CDR2: SEHNR, FQNEAQ (reference sequence). CDR3 in amino acids: CASSATGTMNTEAFF. The CDR3 DNA reads as TGTGCCAGCAGCGCAACAGGGACGATGAACACTGAAGCTTTCTTT.

Written as DNA, the CDR3 is TGTGCCAGCAGCTTAGAGGCGAGCGGGTACACAGATACGCAGTATTTT. Translated: CASSLEASGYTDTQYF. The gene calls are TRBV11-2 and TRBJ2-3; D is possibly TRBD2 (6 bases). V lost 0 bases to trimming and J lost 2 bases, with 12 bases between them. The CDR3 is 16 amino acids. Germline V gene data show CDR1 as SGHAT and CDR2 as FQNNGV.

CDR3 coding DNA: TGTGCCAGTAGTCGTGCCGGGACAGAGAACTACGAGCAGTACTTC. Protein product: CASSRAGTENYEQYF. The V call is TRBV19, the J call TRBJ2-7, with 7 bases that match TRBD1. Germline lookup yields CDR1 LNHDA and CDR2 SQIVND (reference sequence). The CDR3 has 15 amino acids. The trim removed 5 bases at V and 3 bases at J, leaving 10 bases unmatched.

J is TRBJ2-1 and V is TRBV5-1; D may be TRBD2 (6 bases). Trimming left V 3 bases short and J 7 bases short, with 11 bases between. The CDR3 has 13 amino acids. Germline V gene lookup returns CDR1 SGHRS and CDR2 YFSETQ. Here the CDR3 reads CASSSQEGNEQFF. CDR3 bases: TGCGCCAGCAGCTCCCAGGAGGGAAATGAGCAGTTCTTC.

For the CDR3, the DNA is TGTGCCAGCAGTATACAGGGGATTTCACCCCTCCACTTT. It yields the protein CASSIQGISPLHF. The chain joins TRBV6-5 to TRBJ1-6; TRBD1 matches 7 bases. This CDR3 region has 13 residues. Germline trimming cut 5 bases from V and 9 bases from J; bases unmatched to any gene: 4. Germline CDR1 is MNHEY and CDR2 is SVGAGI.

The rearrangement uses TRBV7-8 and TRBJ1-2; D is undetermined. The germline V and J ends were trimmed by 5 bases and 2 bases, with 15 bases remaining between them. The germline CDR1 and CDR2 sequences are SGHVS and FQNEAQ. The CDR3 covers 15 residues. CDR3 loop: CASSLTPAGNYGYTF. CDR3 in DNA: TGTGCCAGCAGCCTCACACCCGCCGGGAACTATGGCTACACCTTC.

The chain recombines TRBV6-1 with TRBJ2-5; perhaps TRBD2 as D (5 bases). Per the germline V gene, CDR1 is MNHNS and CDR2 is SASEGT. Trimming removed 1 base at V and 0 bases at J, with 9 bases between. This CDR3 has 15 amino acids. This CDR3 reads CASSEVGRHQETQYF. Here the CDR3 DNA reads TGTGCCAGCAGTGAAGTTGGGAGACACCAAGAGACCCAGTACTTC.

This rearrangement joins TRBV7-2 to TRBJ1-1, with D perhaps TRBD1 (6 bases). The CDR3 runs to 14 residues. The germline CDR1 and CDR2 sequences are SGHTA and FQGNSA. Trimming removed 5 bases at V and 1 base at J, with 11 bases between. CDR3 loop: CASSSQGTNTEAFF. The CDR3 DNA sequence: TGTGCCAGCAGCAGTCAGGGGACGAACACTGAAGCTTTCTTT.

The V gene is TRBV28, the J gene TRBJ1-2; 9 bases map to TRBD1. The CDR3 consists of 18 residues. In germline, CDR1 is MDHEN, CDR2 SYDVKM. The trim removed 5 bases at V and 1 base at J, leaving 14 bases unmatched. The CDR3 sequence is CASSPGTGSRLYNYGYTF. The CDR3 nucleotides are TGTGCCAGCAGTCCGGGGACAGGGTCCAGACTTTATAACTATGGCTACACCTTC.

A word on this clone: The junction differs from germline at one of its ends, possibly a read error. The rearrangement links TRBV28 to TRBJ2-1; the match to TRBD1 covers 7 bases. The CDR3 loop spans 15 amino acids. CDR1 and CDR2 (germline): MDHEN, SYDVKM. The CDR3 DNA reads as TGTGCCAGCGCCGATAGGGACAGTCGGCGCAATCAGCAGTTCTTC. Amino acid sequence: CASADRDSRRNQQFF.

The rearrangement links TRBV28 to TRBJ1-6, with 8 bases lining up with TRBD1. The V gene end was trimmed by 4 bases and the J gene end by 9 bases; junction bases not matched to a gene: 8. The CDR3 is 15 amino acids. Germline V gene sequence: CDR1 MDHEN, CDR2 SYDVKM. CDR3 nucleotide sequence: TGTGCCAGCAGTTATCCCTCTACAGGGGGTTCACCCCTCCACTTT. This gives the protein CASSYPSTGGSPLHF. Variable domain in full (rest from reference TRBV28 and TRBJ1-6): DVKVTQSSRYLVKRTGEKVFLECVQDMDHENMFWYRQDPGLGLRLIYFSYDVKMKEKGDIPEGYSVSREKKERFSLILESASTNQTSMYLCASSYPSTGGSPLHFGNGTRLTVT.

This chain links TRBV6-2 or TRBV6-3 with TRBJ2-5; 10 nucleotides line up with TRBD1. Germline V lookup: CDR1 MNHEY, CDR2 SVGEGT. CDR3 length equals 16 residues. Germline trimming cut 6 bases from V and 3 bases from J; bases unmatched to any gene: 10. The CDR3 loop reads CASSPGTGVREETQYF. CDR3 coding DNA: TGTGCCAGCAGCCCCGGGACAGGGGTGAGGGAAGAGACCCAGTACTTC.

The chain employs TRBV18 and TRBJ1-1; D remains ambiguous. V shed 2 bases and J shed 4 bases, with 8 bases lying between them. In germline, CDR1 is KGHSH, CDR2 LQKENI. CDR3 length: 13 residues. The chain's CDR3 is CASSPWEATEAFF. The DNA for the CDR3 is TGTGCCAGCTCACCATGGGAGGCCACTGAAGCTTTCTTT.